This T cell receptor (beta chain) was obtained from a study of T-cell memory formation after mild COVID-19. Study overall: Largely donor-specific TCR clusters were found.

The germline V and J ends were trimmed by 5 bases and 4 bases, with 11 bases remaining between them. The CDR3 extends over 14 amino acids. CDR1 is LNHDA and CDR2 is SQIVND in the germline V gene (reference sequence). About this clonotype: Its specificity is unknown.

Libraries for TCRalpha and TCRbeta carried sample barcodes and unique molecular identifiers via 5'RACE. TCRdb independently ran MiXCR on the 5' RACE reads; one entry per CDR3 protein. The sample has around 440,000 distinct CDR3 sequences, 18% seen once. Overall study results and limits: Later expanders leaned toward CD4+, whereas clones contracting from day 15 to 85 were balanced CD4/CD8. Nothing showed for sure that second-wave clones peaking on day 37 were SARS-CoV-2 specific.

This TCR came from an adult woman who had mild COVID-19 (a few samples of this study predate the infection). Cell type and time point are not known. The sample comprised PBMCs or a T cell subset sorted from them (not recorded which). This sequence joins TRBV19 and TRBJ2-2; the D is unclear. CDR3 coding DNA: TGTGCCAGTAGTCCGATGGCCACCACCGGGGAGCTGTTTTTT. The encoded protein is CASSPMATTGELFF.